These 15 T cell receptor beta chains came from one sample sequenced in a study of cytomegalovirus exposure and HLA in healthy donors. Primers included in the PCR were 60 Vbeta and 13 Jbeta primers. TCRdb's table, derived via immunoSEQ multiplex PCR, lists solely in-frame clones and lacks some. The sample includes approximately 140,000 clones, more than 60% of them seen just once. Sequenced input: PBMCs. The source is a man aged 40-55 years in good health and CMV-seronegative.

This chain connects TRBV9 to TRBJ2-5; TRBD1 aligns across 7 bases. The CDR3 runs 15 residues. Germline lookup yields CDR1 SGDLS and CDR2 YYNGEE. V shed 6 bases, J shed 5 bases, and the junction held 13 bases outside the gene matches. The CDR3 DNA sequence: TGTGCCAGCAACAACAGGGGCGGCTGGTTGGAGACCCAGTACTTC. Residues: CASNNRGGWLETQYF.

The chain employs TRBV28 and TRBJ2-7; D is unclear. CDR1 is MDHEN, CDR2 SYDVKM, per germline. This CDR3 is 14 amino acids long. The germline V and J ends were trimmed by 7 bases and 0 bases, with 13 bases remaining between them. The chain's CDR3 is CASIPFSSSYEQYF. As DNA, the CDR3 is TGTGCCAGCATCCCCTTCTCGAGCTCCTACGAGCAGTACTTC.

This chain uses TRBV5-1 with TRBJ2-1; no definite D call. CDR1 and CDR2 (germline): SGHRS, YFSETQ. CDR3 length: 16 residues. The V end lost 0 bases, the J end lost 7 bases, and 17 bases lay between the germline ends. This CDR3 reads CASSLGSYTRMNEQFF. CDR3 coding DNA: TGCGCCAGCAGCTTGGGGTCTTACACCCGAATGAATGAGCAGTTCTTC.

This chain connects TRBV19 to TRBJ1-2; the D gene is possibly TRBD1 (5 bases). Between the trimmed V and J ends, which lost 7 bases and 7 bases, there was a span of 22 bases. In germline, CDR1 is LNHDA, CDR2 SQIVND (reference sequence). The CDR3 is 15 residues long. CDR3: CASMSDSLPSGGYTF. DNA of the CDR3: TGTGCCAGTATGAGCGACAGCCTACCCTCGGGTGGCTACACCTTC. The entire variable domain, with the rest obtained from reference TRBV19 and TRBJ1-2, is as follows: DGGITQSPKYLFRKEGQNVTLSCEQNLNHDAMYWYRQDPGQGLRLIYYSQIVNDFQKGDIAEGYSVSREKKESFPLTVTSAQKNPTAFYLCASMSDSLPSGGYTFGSGTRLTVV.

V is TRBV27 and J is TRBJ2-6; TRBD1 matches at 8 bases. CDR1 and CDR2 from the germline V gene are MNHEY and SMNVEV (reference sequence). With 6 bases clipped from V and 2 bases from J, the junction kept 6 bases outside the gene matches. CDR3 length: 16 amino acids. The chain's CDR3 is CASRAGGTAGANVLTF. CDR3 nucleotide sequence: TGTGCCAGCAGGGCAGGGGGCACTGCTGGGGCCAACGTCCTGACTTTC.

The V call is TRBV7-9, the J call TRBJ2-5; D is undetermined. In germline, CDR1 is SEHNR, CDR2 FQNEAQ (reference sequence). CDR3 length: 15 residues. Trimming shortened V by 5 bases and J by 2 bases, and 15 bases separated the two germline ends. Here the CDR3 DNA reads TGTGCCAGCAGCCCCAGTCGGGTCGGGCAAGAGACCCAGTACTTC. Protein: CASSPSRVGQETQYF.

Only a few counts were recorded for this clone. V usage is TRBV6-6 and J usage is TRBJ2-1; 7 bases align to TRBD2. Germline assignment: CDR1 MNHNY and CDR2 SVGAGI (reference sequence). V lost 5 bases, J lost 4 bases, and 11 bases stayed unmatched. The CDR3 has 16 residues. The CDR3 loop is CASSTGLTRMYNEQFF. The DNA for the CDR3 is TGTGCCAGCAGTACGGGACTAACTCGGATGTACAATGAGCAGTTCTTC.

The J gene is TRBJ2-5, the V gene TRBV7-6; D not resolved. Trimming shortened V by 5 bases and J by 1 base, and 11 bases separated the two germline ends. Germline assignment: CDR1 SGHVS and CDR2 FNYEAQ. The CDR3 runs to 14 residues. CDR3 coding DNA: TGTGCCAGCAGCCAACAGTTCCGCCAAGAGACCCAGTACTTC. Translation: CASSQQFRQETQYF.

This clone was counted only a few times. The rearrangement joins TRBV6-6 to TRBJ1-4; unclear D gene. The CDR3 extends over 16 amino acids. V was clipped by 1 base and J by 3 bases, with 12 bases between them. Germline V CDR1 and CDR2: MNHNY, SVGAGI (reference sequence). This CDR3 reads CASSYWSGIANEKLFF. The CDR3 DNA sequence: TGTGCCAGCAGTTACTGGTCGGGAATTGCTAATGAAAAACTGTTTTTT.

This sequence joins TRBV19 and TRBJ2-1; tentatively, D is TRBD1 (5 bases). The V gene lost 5 bases and the J gene lost 0 bases, with 11 bases spanning the gap. Germline V gene data show CDR1 as LNHDA and CDR2 as SQIVND (reference sequence). The CDR3 has 15 amino acids. CDR3 in DNA: TGTGCCAGTAGTCGACAGCTAATCTCCTACAATGAGCAGTTCTTC. It is translated as CASSRQLISYNEQFF.

The J gene is TRBJ2-5, the V gene TRBV25-1; possibly TRBD2 for D (7 bases). V lost 1 base and J 5 bases, leaving 23 bases between the germline ends. CDR3 length: 18 amino acids. CDR1 and CDR2 from the germline V gene are MGHDK and SYGVNS. CDR3 in DNA: TGTGCCAGCAGTGAATGGGGGAGGGGAGAGGGGGGCACGGAGACCCAGTACTTC. Translating it yields CASSEWGRGEGGTETQYF.

J is TRBJ2-3 and V is TRBV11-3; 9 bases line up with TRBD2. CDR1 and CDR2 (germline): SGHNT, YENEEA. This CDR3 comprises 16 residues. After removal of 4 bases from V and 6 bases from J, the junction contained 11 bases not matched to a gene. As DNA, the CDR3 is TGTGCCAGCAGCTCCAAGAGCGGGGGGCCGGTGGATACGCAGTATTTT. Translation gives CASSSKSGGPVDTQYF.

The chain links TRBV6-1 to TRBJ1-6; 9 positions agree with TRBD1. The V and J ends lost 3 bases and 7 bases, in that order; junction bases with no gene match: 7. The length of the CDR3 is 16 residues. Germline V lookup: CDR1 MNHNS, CDR2 SASEGT. The CDR3 DNA reads as TGTGCCAGCAGTGAGGGACAGGGATTAATCAATTCACCCCTCCACTTT. Its translation: CASSEGQGLINSPLHF.

The CDR3, as DNA: TGTGCCAGCAGGCCCGGGGGATCGCCCCGCAATGAGCAGTTCTTC. Its translation is CASRPGGSPRNEQFF. The chain employs TRBV28 and TRBJ2-1; D might be TRBD2 (6 bases). The CDR3 loop spans 15 amino acids. V was trimmed by 6 bases and J by 6 bases, leaving 18 bases between them. In germline, CDR1 is MDHEN, CDR2 SYDVKM.

CDR3: CASSHDRTYEQYF. The CDR3, as DNA: TGCGCCAGCAGCCATGACAGGACCTACGAGCAGTACTTC. This chain uses TRBV5-1 with TRBJ2-7; the D gene is possibly TRBD1 (6 bases). CDR3 length: 13 residues. CDR1 and CDR2 (germline): SGHRS, YFSETQ. Trimming cost V 4 bases and J 2 bases, with 10 bases left between them.